This T cell receptor beta chain was obtained from a study of OX40 agonist ivuxolimab in advanced cancers. Germline CDR1 reads MDHEN; CDR2 reads SYDVKM. V lost 6 bases to trimming and J lost 3 bases; unmatched junction nucleotides: 10. The length of the CDR3 is 15 residues. TCRdb's table, derived via immunoSEQ multiplex PCR, lists solely in-frame clones and lacks some. This table has over 100,000 clones, around 93% appearing once. The V gene is TRBV28, the J gene TRBJ2-7; TRBD1 matches 8 bases. Sequenced here: CD4+ or CD8+ T cells sorted from blood, sampled in a trial of the OX40 agonist ivuxolimab. This clonotype was obtained from an adult with an advanced solid tumor such as melanoma, head and neck, liver or kidney cancer. CDR3 loop: CASSRPGQGIYEQYF. CDR3 nucleotides: TGTGCCAGCAGCCGACCCGGACAGGGAATCTACGAGCAGTACTTC.